Included here is one TCR beta chain sequence, with context. Its antigen is not known. The source of the sample is a study of CD8 T cells in ankylosing spondylitis. Overall study results and limits: Reports say disease-linked clones showed up significantly more in matched ankylosing spondylitis synovial fluid.

Quantitative 5'-RACE with molecular barcodes produced the TCR beta libraries. TCRdb itself ran the 5' RACE reads through MiXCR, one entry per CDR3 protein. Among approximately 150,000 distinct CDR3 sequences listed, around a third were seen once. Germline loops: CDR1 MNHNY, CDR2 SVGAGI (reference sequence). V lost 8 bases and J lost 4, with 11 bases in between. The CDR3 is 12 residues long. The chain has TRBV6-6 and TRBJ1-2; no reliable D call. This sequence was found in a male donor with ankylosing spondylitis. The specimen sequenced was synovial fluid, either unsorted or a sorted T cell fraction (not recorded which). CDR3 coding DNA: TGTGCCAGCGAAGAGCCGGGCTATGGCTACACCTTC. Encoded protein: CASEEPGYGYTF.